This is a list of T cell receptor beta chains from one sample in a study of shared clonotypes between healthy human individuals. Sequenced by immunoSEQ multiplex PCR; TCRdb stores in-frame clones only, minus some. The table records some 2 million clones, 85% to 95% of them present only once. The sequenced material came from naive CD8+ T cells sorted from blood. All receptors derive from a man aged 18-30 years in good health. Each CDR3 is given with its conserved first and last residue. Each record gives: J gene, V gene, D gene, clone size, CDR3 DNA, CDR3 protein. A D gene is named only where the DNA matches it firmly. Only part of the rows carry a size: once, few, many, or a class if the clone is expanded.

>TRBJ2-7|TRBV6-6|TRBD1|NA
TGTGCCAGCAGTTCGTTCGGGACAGGTTTATTGTACGAGCAGTACTTC
CASSSFGTGLLYEQYF
>TRBJ2-5|TRBV2|TRBD2|NA
TGTGCCAGCAGTGAATCAGGGCGGGAGAAGATGAAGACCCAGTACTTC
CASSESGREKMKTQYF
>TRBJ2-7|TRBV6-5|NA|NA
TGTGCCAGCAGTTACACCGGACTCACCTACGAGCAGTACTTC
CASSYTGLTYEQYF
>TRBJ1-1|TRBV15|NA|NA
TGTGCCACCAGCGGGGGCTGGAGCACTGAAGCTTTCTTT
CATSGGWSTEAFF
>TRBJ2-3|TRBV13|TRBD2|NA
TGTGCCAGCAGCCCGCTAGCGGGAAAAAGCACAGATACGCAGTATTTT
CASSPLAGKSTDTQYF
>TRBJ2-3|TRBV7-9|NA|NA
TGTGCCAGCAGCCCCCCAAGCACAGATACGCAGTATTTT
CASSPPSTDTQYF
>TRBJ2-2|TRBV7-9|NA|NA
TGTGCCAGCAGCCCCCCGCAGAACACCGGGGAGCTGTTTTTT
CASSPPQNTGELFF
>TRBJ2-7|TRBV6-5|NA|NA
TGTGCCAGCAGTTACTCGAGGGTCGAGGAGCAGTACTTC
CASSYSRVEEQYF
>TRBJ2-5|TRBV9|NA|NA
TGTGCCAGCAGCGTAGCCTGGGCTGCAGAGACCCAGTACTTC
CASSVAWAAETQYF
>TRBJ1-2|TRBV7-9|TRBD1|NA
TGTGCCAGCAGCCCATGGGACAGCTATGGCTACACCTTC
CASSPWDSYGYTF
>TRBJ1-1|TRBV28|TRBD1|NA
TGTGCCAGCAGTTTCCGAACAGGGGGCACTGAAGCTTTCTTT
CASSFRTGGTEAFF
>TRBJ1-1|TRBV19|NA|NA
TGTGCCAGTAGCCCCTGGACACTGTACACTGAAGCTTTCTTT
CASSPWTLYTEAFF
>TRBJ1-3|TRBV29-1|NA|NA
TGCAGCGTTGAAGTCTCAGGGGTGACTGGAAACACCATATATTTT
CSVEVSGVTGNTIYF
>TRBJ1-5|TRBV13|NA|few
TGTGCCAGCAGCCCCACCAGGGGTAGCAATCAGCCCCAGCATTTT
CASSPTRGSNQPQHF
>TRBJ2-7|TRBV6-5|NA|NA
TGTGCCAGCAGTAACCAGGGTGTCCTTTACGAGCAGTACTTC
CASSNQGVLYEQYF
>TRBJ1-2|TRBV10-2|NA|NA
TGCGCCAGCAGTGAGGGGGCTAACTATGGCTACACCTTC
CASSEGANYGYTF
>TRBJ2-7|TRBV29-1|TRBD2|NA
TGCAGCGTTGAAGGGCTAGCGGGAGGGCCCTCCTACGAGCAGTACTTC
CSVEGLAGGPSYEQYF
>TRBJ2-7|TRBV11-2|TRBD2|NA
TGTGCCAGCAGCTTAACTAGCGCGTACGAGCAGTACTTC
CASSLTSAYEQYF
>TRBJ2-1|TRBV9|TRBD2|NA
TGTGCCAGCAGCGTGTCACTAGCGGGGAACAATGAGCAGTTCTTC
CASSVSLAGNNEQFF
>TRBJ2-1|TRBV4-1|TRBD1|once
TGCGCCAGCAGCCCGTGGGTAAGGACAGGGGGGGACAATGAGCAGTTCTTC
CASSPWVRTGGDNEQFF
>TRBJ2-1|TRBV27|NA|NA
TGTGCCAGCTCCCTGGGGGGGGCCCTATACAATGAGCAGTTCTTC
CASSLGGALYNEQFF
>TRBJ1-1|TRBV6-1|NA|NA
TGTGCCAGCAGTCCTCTGACAGCGATGAACACTGAAGCTTTCTTT
CASSPLTAMNTEAFF
>TRBJ1-1|TRBV6-1|NA|NA
TGTGCCAGCAGTGCTGACAGCATGAACACTGAAGCTTTCTTT
CASSADSMNTEAFF
>TRBJ1-3|TRBV19|NA|NA
TGTGCCAGTAGTATAGACAGAGGCTCTGGAAACACCATATATTTT
CASSIDRGSGNTIYF
>TRBJ2-3|TRBV5-4|NA|once
TGTGCCAGCAGCTTAAGTGCCATGGTGACCTTGGCCTCCCCCAATACGCAGTATTTT
CASSLSAMVTLASPNTQYF
>TRBJ2-7|TRBV27|TRBD2|NA
TGTGCCAGCAGTCCCGGGACTACGCAATACGAGGAGCAGTACTTC
CASSPGTTQYEEQYF
>TRBJ2-7|TRBV30|NA|NA
TGTGCCTGGAGTGTCGGCTCAGGGCGCTACGAGCAGTACTTC
CAWSVGSGRYEQYF
>TRBJ2-3|TRBV10-2|TRBD2|NA
TGCGCCAGCACCCACACCCCTAGCGGGGGAGTCACAGATACGCAGTATTTT
CASTHTPSGGVTDTQYF
>TRBJ1-5|TRBV11-2|NA|NA
TGTGCCAGCAGCATCTCCCCCGATAGCAATCAGCCCCAGCATTTT
CASSISPDSNQPQHF
>TRBJ1-6|TRBV6-1|NA|NA
TGTGCCAGCAGCTCCCAACCCCTCCACTTT
CASSSQPLHF
>TRBJ1-5|TRBV28|NA|NA
TGTGCCAGCAGCGAATATAGCAATCAGCCCCAGCATTTT
CASSEYSNQPQHF
>TRBJ1-1|TRBV4-1|TRBD1|NA
TGCGCCAGCGGGGGAGAGACAGGGGAAGCTTTCTTT
CASGGETGEAFF
>TRBJ2-7|TRBV2|NA|NA
TGTGCCAGCAGTGAAAGAGGGGATTCCTACGAGCAGTACTTC
CASSERGDSYEQYF
>TRBJ2-7|TRBV11-2|NA|NA
TGTGCCAGCAGCTTAGATTGGTACGAGCAGTACTTC
CASSLDWYEQYF
>TRBJ1-4|TRBV6-1|NA|NA
TGTGCCAGCAGTGAAGAGGTGGGGGGGCCAGTTAGTGCTGAAAAACTGTTTTTT
CASSEEVGGPVSAEKLFF
>TRBJ1-4|TRBV7-6|TRBD1|NA
TGTGCCAGCAGCTCCACAGGGGGCCTTAATGAAAAACTGTTTTTT
CASSSTGGLNEKLFF
>TRBJ2-7|TRBV10-3|NA|NA
TGTGCCATCAGTGAAGGCCAGACCTACGAGCAGTACTTC
CAISEGQTYEQYF
>TRBJ2-5|TRBV2|TRBD2|NA
TGTGCCAGCAGCGGGACTAGCGGAGAGACCCAGTACTTC
CASSGTSGETQYF
>TRBJ2-4|TRBV5-6|TRBD2|NA
TGTGCCAGCAGCACCGGGACTAGTGACATTCAGTACTTC
CASSTGTSDIQYF
>TRBJ2-3|TRBV6-1|NA|NA
TGTGCCAGCAGTGAAGCCGGCGGTAGCACAGATACGCAGTATTTT
CASSEAGGSTDTQYF
>TRBJ2-7|TRBV11-2|NA|NA
TGTGCCAGCAGCGGAGGGCCATTCTTCGTGGACTTC
CASSGGPFFVDF
>TRBJ2-1|TRBV5-1|NA|NA
TGCGCCAGCAGCTTGGCGGGTACCCGGATAACCTTCGGTGAGCAGTTCTTC
CASSLAGTRITFGEQFF
>TRBJ2-7|TRBV5-5|NA|once
TGTGCCAGCAGCTTGGCGGCTAGCGCATCCTACGAGCAGTACTTC
CASSLAASASYEQYF
>TRBJ1-6|TRBV2|NA|NA
TGTGCCAGCGACTCCTCAAGCTCCTATAATTCACCCCTCCACTTT
CASDSSSSYNSPLHF
>TRBJ2-7|TRBV4-3|TRBD1|NA
TGCGCCAGCAGCCAAGAGCCACCGGGACAGCGGACCTACGAGCAGTACTTC
CASSQEPPGQRTYEQYF
>TRBJ1-1|TRBV28|TRBD1|NA
TGTGCCAGCAGTTTAAGGTGGGACAGGGGCAGAACTGAAGCTTTCTTT
CASSLRWDRGRTEAFF
>TRBJ2-5|TRBV29-1|NA|NA
TGCAGCGCTTGCTCGGGGCAGCAAGAGACCCAGTACTTC
CSACSGQQETQYF
>TRBJ1-5|TRBV5-1|NA|NA
TGCGCCAGCAGCTTGTATGGGGAGGTGGATCAGCCCCAGCATTTT
CASSLYGEVDQPQHF